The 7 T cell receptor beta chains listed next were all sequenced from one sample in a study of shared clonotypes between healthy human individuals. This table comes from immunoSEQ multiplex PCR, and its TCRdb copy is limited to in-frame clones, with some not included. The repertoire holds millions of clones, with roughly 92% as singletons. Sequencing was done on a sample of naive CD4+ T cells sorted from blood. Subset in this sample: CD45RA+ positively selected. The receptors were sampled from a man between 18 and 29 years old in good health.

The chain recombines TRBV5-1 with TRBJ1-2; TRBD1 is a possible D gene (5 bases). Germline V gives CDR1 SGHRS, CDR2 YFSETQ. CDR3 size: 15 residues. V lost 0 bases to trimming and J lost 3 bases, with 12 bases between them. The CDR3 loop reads CASSLASGGDYGYTF. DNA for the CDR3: TGCGCCAGCAGCTTGGCCTCGGGGGGAGACTATGGCTACACCTTC.

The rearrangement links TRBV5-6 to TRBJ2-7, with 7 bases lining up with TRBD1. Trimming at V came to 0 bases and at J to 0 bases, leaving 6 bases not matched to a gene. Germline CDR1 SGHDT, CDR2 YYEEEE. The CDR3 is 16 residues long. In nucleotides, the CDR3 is TGTGCCAGCAGCTTGGCCGGTAGGGACAGCTCCTACGAGCAGTACTTC. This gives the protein CASSLAGRDSSYEQYF.

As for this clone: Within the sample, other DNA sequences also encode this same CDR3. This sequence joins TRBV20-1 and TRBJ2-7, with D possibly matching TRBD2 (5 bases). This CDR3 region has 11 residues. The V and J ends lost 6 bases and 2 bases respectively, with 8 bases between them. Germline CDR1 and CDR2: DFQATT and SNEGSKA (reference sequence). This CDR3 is CSAKRTYEQYF. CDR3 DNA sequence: TGCAGTGCGAAGCGGACCTACGAGCAGTACTTC.

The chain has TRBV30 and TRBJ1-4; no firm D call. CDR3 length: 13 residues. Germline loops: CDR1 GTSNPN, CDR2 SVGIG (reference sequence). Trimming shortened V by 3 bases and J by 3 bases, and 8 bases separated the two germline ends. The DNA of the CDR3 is TGTGCCTGGAGCCAGGCTGCTAATGAAAAACTGTTTTTT. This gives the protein CAWSQAANEKLFF.

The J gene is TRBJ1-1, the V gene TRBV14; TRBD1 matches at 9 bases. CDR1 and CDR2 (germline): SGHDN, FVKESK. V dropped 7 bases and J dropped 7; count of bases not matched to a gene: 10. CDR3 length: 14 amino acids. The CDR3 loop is CASNPTGGFGEAFF. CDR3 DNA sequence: TGTGCCAGCAATCCGACAGGGGGATTTGGTGAAGCTTTCTTT. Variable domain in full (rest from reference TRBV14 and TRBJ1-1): EAGVTQFPSHSVIEKGQTVTLRCDPISGHDNLYWYRRVMGKEIKFLLHFVKESKQDESGMPNNRFLAERTGGTYSTLKVQPAELEDSGVYFCASNPTGGFGEAFFGQGTRLTVV.

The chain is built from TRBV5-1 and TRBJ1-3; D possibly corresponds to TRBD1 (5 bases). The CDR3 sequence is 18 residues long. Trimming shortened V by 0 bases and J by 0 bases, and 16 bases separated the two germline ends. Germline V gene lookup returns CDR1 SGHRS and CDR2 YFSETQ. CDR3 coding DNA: TGCGCCAGCAGCTTGGCCAGTGGCAGGGTCTCCTCTGGAAACACCATATATTTT. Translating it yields CASSLASGRVSSGNTIYF.

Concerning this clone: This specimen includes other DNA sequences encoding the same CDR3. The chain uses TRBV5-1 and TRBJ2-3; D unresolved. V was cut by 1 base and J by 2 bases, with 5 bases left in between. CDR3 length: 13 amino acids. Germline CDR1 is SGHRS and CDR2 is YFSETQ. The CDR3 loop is CASSLPATDTQYF. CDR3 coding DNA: TGCGCCAGCAGCTTGCCAGCCACAGATACGCAGTATTTT.